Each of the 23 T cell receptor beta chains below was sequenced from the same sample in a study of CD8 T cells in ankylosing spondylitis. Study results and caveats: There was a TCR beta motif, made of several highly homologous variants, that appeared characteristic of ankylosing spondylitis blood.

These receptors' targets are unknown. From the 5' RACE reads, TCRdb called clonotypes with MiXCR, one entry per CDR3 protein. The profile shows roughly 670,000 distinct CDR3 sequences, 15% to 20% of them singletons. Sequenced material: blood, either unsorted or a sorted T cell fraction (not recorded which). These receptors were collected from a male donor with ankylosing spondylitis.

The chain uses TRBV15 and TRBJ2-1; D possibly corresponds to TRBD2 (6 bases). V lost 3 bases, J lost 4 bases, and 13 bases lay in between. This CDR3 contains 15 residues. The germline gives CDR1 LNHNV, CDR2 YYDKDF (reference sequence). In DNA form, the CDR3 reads TGTGCCACCAGCAGGGACTCCCGGGGGTACAATGAGCAGTTCTTC. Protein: CATSRDSRGYNEQFF.

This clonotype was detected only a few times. The CDR3 region is CASSSSQGGYLNEKLFF. The CDR3 DNA reads as TGTGCCAGCAGTTCATCACAGGGAGGGTACCTCAATGAAAAACTGTTTTTT. The chain links TRBV12-3 or TRBV12-4 to TRBJ1-4, with a possible D match to TRBD1 (6 bases). Trimming took off 4 bases at V and 5 bases at J, with 20 bases between the two ends. The CDR3 has 17 residues.

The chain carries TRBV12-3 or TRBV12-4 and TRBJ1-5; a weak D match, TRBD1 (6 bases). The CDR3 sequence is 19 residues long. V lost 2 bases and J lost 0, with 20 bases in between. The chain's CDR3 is CASSLRGGGHPDSNQPQHF. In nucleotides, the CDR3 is TGTGCCAGCAGTTTAAGGGGGGGGGGTCACCCCGATAGCAATCAGCCCCAGCATTTT.

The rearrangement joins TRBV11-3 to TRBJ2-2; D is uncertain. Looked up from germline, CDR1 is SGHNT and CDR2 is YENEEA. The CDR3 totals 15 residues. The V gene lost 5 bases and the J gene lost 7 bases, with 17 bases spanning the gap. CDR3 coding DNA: TGTGCCAGCAGCCATCCTAAGGCAGAAGTCGGGGAGCTGTTTTTT. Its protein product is CASSHPKAEVGELFF.

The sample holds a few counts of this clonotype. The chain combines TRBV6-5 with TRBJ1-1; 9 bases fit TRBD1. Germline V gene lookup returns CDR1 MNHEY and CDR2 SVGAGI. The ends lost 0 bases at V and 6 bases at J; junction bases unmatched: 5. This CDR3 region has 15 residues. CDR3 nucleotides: TGTGCCAGCAGTTACTCACAGGGGGCGGGGGCTGAAGCTTTCTTT. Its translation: CASSYSQGAGAEAFF.

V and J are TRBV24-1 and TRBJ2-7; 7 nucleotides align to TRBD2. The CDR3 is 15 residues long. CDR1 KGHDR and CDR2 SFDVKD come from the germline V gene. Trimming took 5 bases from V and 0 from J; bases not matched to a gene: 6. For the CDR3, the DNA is TGTGCCACCAGTGCTAGCGGAGTGGGCTCCTACGAGCAGTACTTC. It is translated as CATSASGVGSYEQYF.

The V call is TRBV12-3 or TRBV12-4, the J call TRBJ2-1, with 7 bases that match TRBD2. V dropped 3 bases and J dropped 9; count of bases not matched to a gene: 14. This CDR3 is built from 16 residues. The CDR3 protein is CASSFRRWEGRTEQFF. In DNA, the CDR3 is TGTGCCAGCAGTTTCAGACGGTGGGAGGGCCGTACTGAGCAGTTCTTC.

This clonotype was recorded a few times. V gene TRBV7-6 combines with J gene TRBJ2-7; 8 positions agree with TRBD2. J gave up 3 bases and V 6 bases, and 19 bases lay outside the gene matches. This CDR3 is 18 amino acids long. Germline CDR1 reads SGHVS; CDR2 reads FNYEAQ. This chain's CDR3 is CASSPSGGGLAGFYEQYF. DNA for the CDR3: TGTGCCAGCAGTCCATCGGGAGGAGGTCTAGCGGGCTTCTACGAGCAGTACTTC.

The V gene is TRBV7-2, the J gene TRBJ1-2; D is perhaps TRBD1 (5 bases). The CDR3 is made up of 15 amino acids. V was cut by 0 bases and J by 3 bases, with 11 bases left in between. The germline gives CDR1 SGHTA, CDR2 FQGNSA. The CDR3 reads CASSLAPGPHYGYTF. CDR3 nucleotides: TGTGCCAGCAGCTTAGCTCCAGGGCCGCACTATGGCTACACCTTC.

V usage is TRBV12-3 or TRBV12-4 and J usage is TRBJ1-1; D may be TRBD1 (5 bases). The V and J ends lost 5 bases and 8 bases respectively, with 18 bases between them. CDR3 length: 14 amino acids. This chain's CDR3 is CASSPFADTAEAFF. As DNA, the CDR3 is TGTGCCAGCAGTCCGTTTGCGGACACGGCCGAAGCTTTCTTT.

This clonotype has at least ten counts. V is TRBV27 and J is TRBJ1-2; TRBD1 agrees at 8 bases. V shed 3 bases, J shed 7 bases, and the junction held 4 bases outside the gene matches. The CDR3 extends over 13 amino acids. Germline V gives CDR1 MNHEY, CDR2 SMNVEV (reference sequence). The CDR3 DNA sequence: TGTGCCAGCAGTTTTCGGGACAGGAGTGGCTACACCTTC. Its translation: CASSFRDRSGYTF.

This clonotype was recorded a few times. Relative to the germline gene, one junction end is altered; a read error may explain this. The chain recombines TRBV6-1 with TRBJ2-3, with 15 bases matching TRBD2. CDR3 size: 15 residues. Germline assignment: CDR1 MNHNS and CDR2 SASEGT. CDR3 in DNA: TGTGCCAGCAGTGGGACTAGCGGGGGGGCAGATAGGCAGTATTTT. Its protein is CASSGTSGGADRQYF.

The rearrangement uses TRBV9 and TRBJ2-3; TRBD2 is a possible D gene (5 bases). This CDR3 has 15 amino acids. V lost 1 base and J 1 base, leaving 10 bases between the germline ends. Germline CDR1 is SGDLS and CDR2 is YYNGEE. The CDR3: CASSVFAGGTDTQYF. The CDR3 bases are TGTGCCAGCAGCGTATTTGCGGGCGGCACAGATACGCAGTATTTT.

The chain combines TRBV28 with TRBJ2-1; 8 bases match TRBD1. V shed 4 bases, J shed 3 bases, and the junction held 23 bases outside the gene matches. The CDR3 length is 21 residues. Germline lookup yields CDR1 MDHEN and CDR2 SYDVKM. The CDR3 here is CASSYPGTGISGGAHYNEQFF. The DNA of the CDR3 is TGTGCCAGCAGTTATCCCGGGACAGGCATTTCGGGCGGCGCCCACTACAATGAGCAGTTCTTC.

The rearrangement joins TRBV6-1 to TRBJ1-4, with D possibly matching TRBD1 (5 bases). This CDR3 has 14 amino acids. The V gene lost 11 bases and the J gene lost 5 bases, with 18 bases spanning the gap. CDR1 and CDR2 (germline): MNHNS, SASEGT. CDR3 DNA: TGTGCCTCCGGCATGGGGGGAGTGAATGAAAAACTGTTTTTT. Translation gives CASGMGGVNEKLFF.

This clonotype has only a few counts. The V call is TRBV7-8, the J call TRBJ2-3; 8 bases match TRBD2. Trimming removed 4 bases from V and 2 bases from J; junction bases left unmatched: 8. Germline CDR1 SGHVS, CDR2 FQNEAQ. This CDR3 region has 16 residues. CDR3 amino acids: CASSSWTSSSTDTQYF. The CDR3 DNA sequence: TGTGCCAGCAGCTCATGGACTAGCAGCTCCACAGATACGCAGTATTTT.

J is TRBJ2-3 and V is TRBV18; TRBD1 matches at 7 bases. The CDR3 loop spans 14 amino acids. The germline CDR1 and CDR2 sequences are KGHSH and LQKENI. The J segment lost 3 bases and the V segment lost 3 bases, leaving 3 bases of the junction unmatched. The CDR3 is CASSPTGVTDTQYF. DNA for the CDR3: TGTGCCAGCTCACCCACAGGGGTGACAGATACGCAGTATTTT.

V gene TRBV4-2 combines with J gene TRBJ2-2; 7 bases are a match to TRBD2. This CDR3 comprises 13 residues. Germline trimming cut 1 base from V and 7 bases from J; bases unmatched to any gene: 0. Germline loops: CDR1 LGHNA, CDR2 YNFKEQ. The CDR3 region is CASSQGGGGELFF. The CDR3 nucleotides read TGTGCCAGCAGCCAAGGGGGGGGCGGGGAGCTGTTTTTT.

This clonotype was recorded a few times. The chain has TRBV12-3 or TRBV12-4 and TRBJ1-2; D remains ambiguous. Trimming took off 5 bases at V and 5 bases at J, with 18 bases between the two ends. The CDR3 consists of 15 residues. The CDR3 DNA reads TGTGCCAGCAGTCCTGCCCGGGCAGAGATATATGGCTACACCTTC. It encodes CASSPARAEIYGYTF.

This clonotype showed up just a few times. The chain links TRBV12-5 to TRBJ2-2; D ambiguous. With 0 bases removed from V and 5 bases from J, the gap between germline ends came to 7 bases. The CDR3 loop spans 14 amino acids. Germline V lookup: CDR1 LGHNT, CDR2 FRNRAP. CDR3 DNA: TGTGCTAGTGGTTTGGTACTCGGGACCGGGGAGCTGTTTTTT. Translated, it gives CASGLVLGTGELFF.

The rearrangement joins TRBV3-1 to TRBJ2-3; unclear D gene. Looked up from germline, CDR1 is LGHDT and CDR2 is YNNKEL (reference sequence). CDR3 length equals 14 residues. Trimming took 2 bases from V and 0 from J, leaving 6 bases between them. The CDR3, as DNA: TGTGCCAGCAGCCAACAGCTCAGCACAGATACGCAGTATTTT. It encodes CASSQQLSTDTQYF.

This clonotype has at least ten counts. The CDR3 loop reads CASSSDQGVGSNQPQHF. The CDR3 DNA follows: TGTGCCAGCAGTTCCGACCAGGGGGTAGGTAGCAATCAGCCCCAGCATTTT. The rearrangement uses TRBV28 and TRBJ1-5; 7 nucleotides agree with TRBD1. V shed 4 bases, J shed 0 bases, and the junction held 9 bases outside the gene matches. The CDR3 runs 17 residues. Germline V gene lookup returns CDR1 MDHEN and CDR2 SYDVKM.

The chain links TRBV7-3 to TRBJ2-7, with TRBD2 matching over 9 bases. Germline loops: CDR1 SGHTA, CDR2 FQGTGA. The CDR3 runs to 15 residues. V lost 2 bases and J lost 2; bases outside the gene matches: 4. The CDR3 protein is CASSLASGGPYEQYF. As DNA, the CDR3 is TGTGCCAGCAGCTTAGCCAGCGGGGGGCCCTACGAGCAGTACTTC. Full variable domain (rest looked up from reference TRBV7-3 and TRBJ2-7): GAGVSQTPSNKVTEKGKYVELRCDPISGHTALYWYRQSLGQGPEFLIYFQGTGAADDSGLPNDRFFAVRPEGSVSTLKIQRTERGDSAVYLCASSLASGGPYEQYFGPGTRLTVT.